The 6 T cell receptor beta chains below come from one sample, sequenced in a study of cytomegalovirus exposure and HLA in healthy donors. PCR used 60 Vbeta primers and 13 Jbeta primers. Method: immunoSEQ multiplex PCR; TCRdb's copy keeps in-frame clones and lacks some. The table has 100,000 to 150,000 clones, roughly 78% seen once. Sequenced: PBMCs. All receptors come from a man younger than 40 in good health and CMV-seropositive.

J is TRBJ2-1 and V is TRBV4-1, with 8 bases fitting TRBD2. The CDR3 has 15 amino acids. Trimming at V came to 4 bases and at J to 4 bases, leaving 6 bases not matched to a gene. Germline lookup yields CDR1 MGHRA and CDR2 YSYEKL. As DNA, the CDR3 is TGCGCCAGCAGCCTCGAACTAGCGGTGTACAATGAGCAGTTCTTC. Translating gives CASSLELAVYNEQFF.

The CDR3 DNA follows: TGTGCCAGCAGTCGGACAGGGTTGATGGATACGCAGTATTTT. It translates to CASSRTGLMDTQYF. The chain links TRBV6-4 to TRBJ2-3; TRBD1 matches 8 bases. After removal of 5 bases from V and 6 bases from J, the junction contained 7 bases not matched to a gene. CDR1 is MRHNA, CDR2 SNTAGT, per germline. The CDR3 is made up of 14 amino acids.

In this sample, this clone turned up once. The chain is built from TRBV30 and TRBJ1-1, with 10 bases lining up with TRBD1. Per germline, CDR1 GTSNPN and CDR2 SVGIG (reference sequence). J gave up 7 bases and V 4 bases, and 9 bases lay outside the gene matches. This CDR3 region has 14 residues. CDR3 sequence: CAWTAGTGDNEAFF. In DNA, the CDR3 is TGTGCCTGGACGGCCGGGACAGGGGATAATGAAGCTTTCTTT.

The gene calls are TRBV9 and TRBJ1-1; 9 bases map to TRBD1. The CDR3 is 15 amino acids. Trimming at V came to 5 bases and at J to 6 bases, leaving 11 bases not matched to a gene. CDR1 and CDR2 from the germline V gene are SGDLS and YYNGEE. CDR3 in DNA: TGTGCCAGCAGACCCGGGACAGGGAACTTGGCTGAAGCTTTCTTT. It yields the protein CASRPGTGNLAEAFF.

This rearrangement joins TRBV6-1 to TRBJ1-6, with D tentatively TRBD1 (5 bases). This CDR3 region has 13 residues. The V gene lost 11 bases and the J gene lost 5 bases, with 13 bases spanning the gap. Per germline, CDR1 MNHNS and CDR2 SASEGT. The CDR3 spells CAGGDLHNSPLHF. CDR3 in DNA: TGTGCCGGAGGGGACCTTCATAATTCACCCCTCCACTTT.

J is TRBJ2-3 and V is TRBV5-1; a possible D gene is TRBD2 (6 bases). The germline CDR1 and CDR2 sequences are SGHRS and YFSETQ. V dropped 4 bases and J dropped 8 bases, with 14 bases sitting between them. The CDR3 totals 13 residues. This CDR3 reads CASSQEGRGTQYF. The CDR3 coding sequence is TGCGCCAGCAGCCAGGAGGGAAGGGGTACGCAGTATTTT.